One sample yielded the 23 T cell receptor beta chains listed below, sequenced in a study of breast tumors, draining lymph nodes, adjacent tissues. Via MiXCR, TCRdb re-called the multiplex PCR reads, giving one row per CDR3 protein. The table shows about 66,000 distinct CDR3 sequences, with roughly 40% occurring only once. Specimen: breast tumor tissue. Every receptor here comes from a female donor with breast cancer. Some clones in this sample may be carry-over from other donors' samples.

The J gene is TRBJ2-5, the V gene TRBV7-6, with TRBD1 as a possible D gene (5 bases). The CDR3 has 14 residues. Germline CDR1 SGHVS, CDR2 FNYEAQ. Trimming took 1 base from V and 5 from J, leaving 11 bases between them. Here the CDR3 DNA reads TGTGCCAGCAGCTTAGTTGGGGCCGGCGAGACCCAGTACTTC. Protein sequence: CASSLVGAGETQYF.

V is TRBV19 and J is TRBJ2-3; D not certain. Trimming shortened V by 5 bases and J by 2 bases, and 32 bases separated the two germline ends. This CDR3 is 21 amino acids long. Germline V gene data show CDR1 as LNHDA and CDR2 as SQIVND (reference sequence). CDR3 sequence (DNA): TGTGCCAGTAGTGGAAGGAGACGGAGTGTTGGAGAGACCCAGTACACAGATACGCAGTATTTT. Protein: CASSGRRRSVGETQYTDTQYF.

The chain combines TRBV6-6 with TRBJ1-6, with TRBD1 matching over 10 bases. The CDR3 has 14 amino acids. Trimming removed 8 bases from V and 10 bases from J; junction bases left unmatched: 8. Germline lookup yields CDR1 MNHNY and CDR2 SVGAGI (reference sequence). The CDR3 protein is CASRVGTGESPLHF. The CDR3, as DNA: TGTGCCAGCCGTGTGGGGACAGGGGAATCACCCCTCCACTTT.

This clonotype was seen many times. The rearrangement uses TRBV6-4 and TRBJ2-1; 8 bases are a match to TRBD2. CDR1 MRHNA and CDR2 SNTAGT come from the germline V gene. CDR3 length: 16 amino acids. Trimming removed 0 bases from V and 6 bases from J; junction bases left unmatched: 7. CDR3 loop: CASSDSGGGLSNEQFF. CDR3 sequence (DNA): TGTGCCAGCAGTGACTCCGGCGGGGGGCTGTCCAATGAGCAGTTCTTC.

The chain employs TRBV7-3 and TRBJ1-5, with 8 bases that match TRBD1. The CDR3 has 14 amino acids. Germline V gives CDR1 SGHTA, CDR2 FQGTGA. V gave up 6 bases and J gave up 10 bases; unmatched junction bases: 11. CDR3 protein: CASRPQGVSFPQHF. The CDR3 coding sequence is TGTGCCAGCAGGCCACAGGGGGTAAGTTTTCCCCAGCATTTT.

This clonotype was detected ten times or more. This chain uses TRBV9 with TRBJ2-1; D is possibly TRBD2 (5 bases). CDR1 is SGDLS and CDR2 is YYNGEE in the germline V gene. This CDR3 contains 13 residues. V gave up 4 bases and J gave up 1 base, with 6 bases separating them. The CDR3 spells CASSRDSYNEQFF. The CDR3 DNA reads TGTGCCAGCAGCCGGGATTCCTACAATGAGCAGTTCTTC.

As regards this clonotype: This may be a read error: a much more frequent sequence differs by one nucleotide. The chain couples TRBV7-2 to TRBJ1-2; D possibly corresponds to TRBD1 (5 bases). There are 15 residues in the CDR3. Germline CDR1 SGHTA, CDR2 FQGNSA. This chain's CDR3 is CASSYGGRDGYGYPF. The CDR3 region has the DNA TGTGCCAGCAGCTACGGCGGCAGGGACGGTTATGGCTACCCCTTC. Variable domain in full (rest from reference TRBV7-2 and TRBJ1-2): GAGVSQSPSNKVTEKGKDVELRCDPISGHTALYWYRQSLGQGLEFLIYFQGNSAPDKSGLPSDRFSAERTGGSVSTLTIQRTQQEDSAVYLCASSYGGRDGYGYPFGSGTRLTVV.

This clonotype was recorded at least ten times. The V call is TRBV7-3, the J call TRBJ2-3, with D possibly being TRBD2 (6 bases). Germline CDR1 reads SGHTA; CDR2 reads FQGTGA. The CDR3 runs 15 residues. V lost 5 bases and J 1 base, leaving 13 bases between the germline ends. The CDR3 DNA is TGTGCCAGCAGCATAGATAGCGGTGGCACAGATACGCAGTATTTT. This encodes CASSIDSGGTDTQYF.

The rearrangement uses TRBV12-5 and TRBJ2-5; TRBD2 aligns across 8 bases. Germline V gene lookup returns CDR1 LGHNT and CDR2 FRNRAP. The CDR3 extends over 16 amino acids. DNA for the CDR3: TGTGCCAGCAGTTTTAGGCTAGCGGGCCTCCAAAGGACCCAGTACTTC. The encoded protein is CASSFRLAGLQRTQYF.

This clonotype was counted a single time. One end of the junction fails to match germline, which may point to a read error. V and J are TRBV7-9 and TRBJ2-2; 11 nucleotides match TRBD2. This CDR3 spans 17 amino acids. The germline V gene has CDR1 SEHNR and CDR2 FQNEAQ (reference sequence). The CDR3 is CASSLASGGPDTGELFF. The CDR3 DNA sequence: TGTGCCAGCAGCTTGGCTAGCGGGGGGCCAGACACCGGAGAGCTGTTTTTT.

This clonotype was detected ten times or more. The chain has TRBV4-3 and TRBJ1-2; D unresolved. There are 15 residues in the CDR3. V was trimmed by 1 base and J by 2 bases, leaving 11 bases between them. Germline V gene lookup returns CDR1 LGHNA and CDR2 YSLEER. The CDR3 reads CASSQALNINYGYTF. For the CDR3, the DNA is TGCGCCAGCAGCCAAGCTCTGAATATCAACTATGGCTACACCTTC.

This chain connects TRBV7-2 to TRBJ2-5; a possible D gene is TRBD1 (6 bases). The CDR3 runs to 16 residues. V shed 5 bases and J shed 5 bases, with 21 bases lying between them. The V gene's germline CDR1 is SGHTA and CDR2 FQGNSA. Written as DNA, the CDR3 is TGTGCCAGCAGCAACTACAACAGGGTTCCCGGGGAGACCCAGTACTTC. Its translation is CASSNYNRVPGETQYF.

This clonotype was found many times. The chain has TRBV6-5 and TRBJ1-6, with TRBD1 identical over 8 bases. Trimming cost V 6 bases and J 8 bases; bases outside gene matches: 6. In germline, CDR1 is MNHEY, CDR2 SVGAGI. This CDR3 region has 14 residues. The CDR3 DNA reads TGTGCCAGCAGCCCTTGGACAGGGCATTCACCCCTCCACTTT. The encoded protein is CASSPWTGHSPLHF.

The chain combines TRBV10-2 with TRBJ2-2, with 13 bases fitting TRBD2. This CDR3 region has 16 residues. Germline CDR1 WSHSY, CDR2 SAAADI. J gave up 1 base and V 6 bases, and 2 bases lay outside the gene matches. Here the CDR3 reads CASRWTSGRNTGELFF. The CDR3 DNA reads TGCGCCAGCAGGTGGACTAGCGGGAGGAACACCGGGGAGCTGTTTTTT.

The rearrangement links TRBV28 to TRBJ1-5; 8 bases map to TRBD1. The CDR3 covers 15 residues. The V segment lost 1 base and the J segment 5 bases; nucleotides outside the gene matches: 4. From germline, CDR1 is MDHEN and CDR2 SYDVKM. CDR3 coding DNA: TGTGCCAGCAGTTTATATTCCAGGGGGCATCAGCCCCAGCATTTT. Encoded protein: CASSLYSRGHQPQHF.

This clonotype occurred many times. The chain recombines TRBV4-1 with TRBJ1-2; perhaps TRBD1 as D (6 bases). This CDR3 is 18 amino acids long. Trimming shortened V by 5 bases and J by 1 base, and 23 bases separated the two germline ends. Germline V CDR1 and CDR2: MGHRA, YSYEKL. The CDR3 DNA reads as TGCGCCAGCAGCAACGAGCCGCGGGTACAGGGCCTTAACTATGGCTACACCTTC. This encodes CASSNEPRVQGLNYGYTF.

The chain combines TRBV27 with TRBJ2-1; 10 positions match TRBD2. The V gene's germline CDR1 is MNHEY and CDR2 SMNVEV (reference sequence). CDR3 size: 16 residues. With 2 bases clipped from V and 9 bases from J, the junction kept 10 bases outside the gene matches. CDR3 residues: CASSLKALAGAGEQFF. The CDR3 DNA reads TGTGCCAGCAGTTTAAAGGCTCTAGCGGGAGCTGGTGAGCAGTTCTTC.

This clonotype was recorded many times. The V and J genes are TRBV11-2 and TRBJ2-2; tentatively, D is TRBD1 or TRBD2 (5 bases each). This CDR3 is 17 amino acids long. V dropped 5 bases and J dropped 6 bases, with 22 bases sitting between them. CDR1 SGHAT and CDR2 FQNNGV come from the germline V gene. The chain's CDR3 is CASSVLDGTNVPGELFF. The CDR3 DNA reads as TGTGCCAGCAGCGTCCTCGATGGGACGAACGTCCCCGGGGAGCTGTTTTTT.

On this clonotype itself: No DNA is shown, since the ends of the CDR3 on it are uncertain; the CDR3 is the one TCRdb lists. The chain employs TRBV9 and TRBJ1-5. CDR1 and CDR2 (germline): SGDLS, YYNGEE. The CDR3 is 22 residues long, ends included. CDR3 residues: CASSVEGTYGEKLFFGSGTQHF.

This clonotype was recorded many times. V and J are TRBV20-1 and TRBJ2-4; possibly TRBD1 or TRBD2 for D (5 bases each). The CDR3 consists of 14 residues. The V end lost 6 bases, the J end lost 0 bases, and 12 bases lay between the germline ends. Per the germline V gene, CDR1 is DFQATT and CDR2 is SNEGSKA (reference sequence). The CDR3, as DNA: TGCAGTGCCCCTAGAGGGGTAGCCAAAAACATTCAGTACTTC. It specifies CSAPRGVAKNIQYF.

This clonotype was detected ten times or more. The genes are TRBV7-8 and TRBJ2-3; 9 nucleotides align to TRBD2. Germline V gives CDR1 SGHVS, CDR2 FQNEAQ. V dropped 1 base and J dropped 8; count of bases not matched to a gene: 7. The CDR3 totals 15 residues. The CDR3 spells CASSLGAGGGGTQYF. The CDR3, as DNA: TGTGCCAGCAGCTTAGGAGCGGGAGGAGGAGGTACGCAGTATTTT.

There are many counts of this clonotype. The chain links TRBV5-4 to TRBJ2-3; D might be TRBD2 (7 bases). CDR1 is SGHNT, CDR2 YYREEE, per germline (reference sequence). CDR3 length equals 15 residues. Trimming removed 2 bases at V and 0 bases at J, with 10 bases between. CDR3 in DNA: TGTGCCAGCAGCTTTGGGGGGGCTAGCACAGATACGCAGTATTTT. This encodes CASSFGGASTDTQYF.

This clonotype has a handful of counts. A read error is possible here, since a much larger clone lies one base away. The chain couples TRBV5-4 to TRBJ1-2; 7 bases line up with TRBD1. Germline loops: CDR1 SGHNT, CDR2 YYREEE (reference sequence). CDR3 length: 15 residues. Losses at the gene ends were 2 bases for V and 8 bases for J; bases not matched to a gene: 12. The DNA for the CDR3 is TGTGCCAGCAGCTTAGACAGGGCGAAGGGTGGCGGCTACACCTTC. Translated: CASSLDRAKGGGYTF.